Below, 13 T cell receptor beta chains from the same sample are listed, as sequenced in a study of T cell responses to AZD1222 COVID-19 vaccine. Using immunoSEQ multiplex PCR, the repertoire was profiled, and TCRdb retains in-frame clones only, with some absent. This table has more than 65,000 clones, around 85% appearing once. Sequencing was performed on peripheral blood, taken 28 days after the second AZD1222 dose. These receptors came from an adult who received the AZD1222 COVID-19 vaccine.

This clone was recorded once. This sequence joins TRBV19 and TRBJ1-5; 11 bases map to TRBD1. The V gene's germline CDR1 is LNHDA and CDR2 SQIVND (reference sequence). This CDR3 region has 14 residues. With 8 bases clipped from V and 7 bases from J, the junction kept 7 bases outside the gene matches. CDR3 sequence: CASSGTGGFQPQHF. The CDR3 DNA reads as TGTGCCAGTTCCGGGACAGGGGGATTCCAGCCCCAGCATTTT.

The sample holds one count of this clone. One junction end disagrees with the germline gene, perhaps due to a read error. This sequence joins TRBV6-2 or TRBV6-3 and TRBJ1-5, with 7 bases identical to TRBD1. The CDR3 is 15 amino acids. Germline V gene sequence: CDR1 MNHEY, CDR2 SVGEGT. The CDR3 nucleotides are TGTGCCAGCAGTAACTCGGGGACAGGCAATCAGCCCCAGCATTTT. Encoded protein: CASSNSGTGNQPQHF.

The rearrangement links TRBV18 to TRBJ1-4; TRBD1 aligns across 9 bases. CDR3 length: 12 residues. Per germline, CDR1 KGHSH and CDR2 LQKENI. V lost 6 bases and J lost 12; bases outside the gene matches: 5. This CDR3 reads CASSRDRVELFF. The CDR3 region has the DNA TGTGCCAGCTCCCGGGACAGGGTAGAACTGTTTTTT.

DNA for the CDR3: TGCAGCGTTGCCTTATCAGGGGTGTACACTGAAGCTTTCTTT. Protein product: CSVALSGVYTEAFF. The V call is TRBV29-1, the J call TRBJ1-1, with D tentatively TRBD1 (6 bases). The germline V and J ends were trimmed by 4 bases and 3 bases, with 15 bases remaining between them. The CDR3 has 14 residues. Germline-derived CDR1 and CDR2 are SQVTM and ANQGSEA.

This clone came up once. The rearrangement links TRBV4-2 to TRBJ2-5; possibly TRBD2 for D (6 bases). CDR3 size: 15 residues. The V gene lost 0 bases and the J gene lost 4 bases, with 12 bases spanning the gap. CDR1 is LGHNA, CDR2 YNFKEQ, per germline. CDR3 nucleotide sequence: TGTGCCAGCAGCCAAGAGGCGACTAGAGGAGAGACCCAGTACTTC. It codes for CASSQEATRGETQYF.

V usage is TRBV5-1 and J usage is TRBJ2-3, with D unresolved. Looked up from germline, CDR1 is SGHRS and CDR2 is YFSETQ. This CDR3 has 14 residues. Between the trimmed V and J ends, which lost 0 bases and 0 bases, there was a span of 5 bases. This chain's CDR3 is CASSLGVSTDTQYF. The DNA for the CDR3 is TGCGCCAGCAGCTTGGGAGTTAGCACAGATACGCAGTATTTT.

This clone was found once. This rearrangement joins TRBV3-1 (or the pseudogene TRBV3-2) to TRBJ1-2; D unclear. Germline V gene data show CDR1 as LGHDT and CDR2 as YNNKEL (reference sequence). Trimming cost V 4 bases and J 2 bases, with 11 bases left between them. The CDR3 is made up of 14 amino acids. Here the CDR3 DNA reads TGTGCCAGCAGCCCACAACAGAAAAACTATGGCTACACCTTC. Translating it yields CASSPQQKNYGYTF.

This chain connects TRBV5-1 to TRBJ2-3; no clear D. V was shortened by 3 bases and J by 0 bases, with 11 bases between the two germline ends. Germline CDR1 and CDR2: SGHRS and YFSETQ. This CDR3 comprises 15 residues. CDR3 residues: CASSSGISSTDTQYF. In DNA, the CDR3 is TGCGCCAGCAGCTCAGGAATTTCTAGCACAGATACGCAGTATTTT. The whole variable domain, remainder taken from reference TRBV5-1 and TRBJ2-3, is KAGVTQTPRYLIKTRGQQVTLSCSPISGHRSVSWYQQTPGQGLQFLFEYFSETQRNKGNFPGRFSGRQFSNSRSEMNVSTLELGDSALYLCASSSGISSTDTQYFGPGTRLTVL.

This chain uses TRBV11-2 with TRBJ2-3; TRBD2 aligns across 7 bases. There are 14 residues in the CDR3. CDR1 SGHAT and CDR2 FQNNGV come from the germline V gene. J lost 4 bases, V lost 1 base, and 2 bases had no gene match. CDR3 protein: CASSLVAGADTQYF. The CDR3 nucleotides read TGTGCCAGCAGCTTAGTAGCGGGCGCAGATACGCAGTATTTT.

V and J are TRBV4-2 and TRBJ1-2; D might be TRBD1 (5 bases). Germline CDR1 is LGHNA and CDR2 is YNFKEQ. This CDR3 spans 13 amino acids. V gave up 1 base and J gave up 2 bases, with 5 bases separating them. Here the CDR3 DNA reads TGTGCCAGCAGCCAAGGGGGGAACTATGGCTACACCTTC. Its translation is CASSQGGNYGYTF.

The sample holds one count of this clone. The chain has TRBV7-2 and TRBJ2-3; 9 nucleotides agree with TRBD2. CDR3 length: 16 residues. J gave up 3 bases and V 1 base, and 5 bases lay outside the gene matches. Germline CDR1 reads SGHTA; CDR2 reads FQGNSA. The CDR3 coding sequence is TGTGCCAGCAGCTTAGAAGGCGGGAGGGCAACAGATACGCAGTATTTT. Its protein product is CASSLEGGRATDTQYF.

The table lists this clone with a count of one. This chain links TRBV4-1 with TRBJ1-5; 8 bases are a match to TRBD1. CDR3 length: 20 residues. CDR1 MGHRA and CDR2 YSYEKL come from the germline V gene. Trimming took 4 bases from V and 0 from J; bases not matched to a gene: 17. The CDR3 loop reads CASSPGGLAGGRFSNQPQHF. The CDR3 DNA reads TGCGCCAGCAGCCCAGGGGGGCTTGCAGGGGGCCGATTTAGCAATCAGCCCCAGCATTTT.

The chain links TRBV5-1 to TRBJ2-1, with TRBD2 matching over 9 bases. The ends lost 4 bases at V and 5 bases at J; junction bases unmatched: 13. This CDR3 region has 17 residues. Looked up from germline, CDR1 is SGHRS and CDR2 is YFSETQ. In DNA form, the CDR3 reads TGCGCCAGCAGCGCGGTAACCTCTAGCGGGATCAACAATGAGCAGTTCTTC. The encoded protein is CASSAVTSSGINNEQFF.